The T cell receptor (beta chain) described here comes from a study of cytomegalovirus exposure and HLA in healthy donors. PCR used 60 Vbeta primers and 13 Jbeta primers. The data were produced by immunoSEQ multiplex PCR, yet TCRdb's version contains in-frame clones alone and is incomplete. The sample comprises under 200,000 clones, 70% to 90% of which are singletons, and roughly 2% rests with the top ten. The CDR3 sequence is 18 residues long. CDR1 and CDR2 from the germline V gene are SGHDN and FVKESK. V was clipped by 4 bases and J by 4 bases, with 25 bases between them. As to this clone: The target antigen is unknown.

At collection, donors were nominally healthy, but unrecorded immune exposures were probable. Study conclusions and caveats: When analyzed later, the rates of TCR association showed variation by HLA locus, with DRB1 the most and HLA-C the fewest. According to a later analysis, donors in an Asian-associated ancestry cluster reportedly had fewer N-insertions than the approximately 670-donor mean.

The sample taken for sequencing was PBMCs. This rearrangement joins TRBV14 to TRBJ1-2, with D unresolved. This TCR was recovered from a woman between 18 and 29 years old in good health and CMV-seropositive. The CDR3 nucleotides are TGTGCCAGCAGCCCTTCAGGTTACAGCCGCCGAACCCCCTATGGCTACACCTTC. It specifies CASSPSGYSRRTPYGYTF.